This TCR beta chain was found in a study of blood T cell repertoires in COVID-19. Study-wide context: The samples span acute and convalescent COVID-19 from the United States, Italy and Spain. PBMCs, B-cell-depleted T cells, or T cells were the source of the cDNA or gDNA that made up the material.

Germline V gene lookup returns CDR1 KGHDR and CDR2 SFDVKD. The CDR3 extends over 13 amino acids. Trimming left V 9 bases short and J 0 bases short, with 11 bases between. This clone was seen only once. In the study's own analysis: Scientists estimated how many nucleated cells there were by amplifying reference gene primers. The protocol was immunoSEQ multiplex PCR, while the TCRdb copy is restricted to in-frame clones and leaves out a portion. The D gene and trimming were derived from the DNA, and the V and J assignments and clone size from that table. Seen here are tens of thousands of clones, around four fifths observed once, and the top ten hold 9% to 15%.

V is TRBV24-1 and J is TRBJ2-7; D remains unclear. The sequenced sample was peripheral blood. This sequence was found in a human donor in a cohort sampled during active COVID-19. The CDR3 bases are TGTGCCACCTCTACGGAGAACTCCTACGAGCAGTACTTC. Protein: CATSTENSYEQYF.